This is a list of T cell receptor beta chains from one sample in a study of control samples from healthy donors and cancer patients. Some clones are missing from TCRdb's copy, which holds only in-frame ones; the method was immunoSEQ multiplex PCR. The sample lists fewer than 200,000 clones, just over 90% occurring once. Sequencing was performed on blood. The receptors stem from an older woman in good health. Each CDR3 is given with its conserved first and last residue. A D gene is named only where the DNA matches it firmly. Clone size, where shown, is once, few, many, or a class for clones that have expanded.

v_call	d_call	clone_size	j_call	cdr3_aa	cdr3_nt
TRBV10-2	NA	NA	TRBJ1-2	CASKDGTSKNYGYTF	TGCGCCAGCAAGGACGGGACCTCCAAGAACTATGGCTACACCTTC
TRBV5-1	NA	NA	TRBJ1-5	CASSLTGINQPQHF	TGCGCCAGCAGCTTAACAGGGATCAATCAGCCCCAGCATTTT
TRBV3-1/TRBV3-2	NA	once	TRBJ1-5	CASSQGGSNQPQHF	TGTGCCAGCAGCCAGGGGGGGAGCAATCAGCCCCAGCATTTT
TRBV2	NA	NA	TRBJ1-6	CASRPGQYNSPLHF	TGTGCCAGCAGGCCCGGACAGTACAATTCACCCCTCCACTTT
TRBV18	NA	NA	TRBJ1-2	CASSHSVPEKYGYTF	TGTGCCAGCTCACACTCCGTCCCAGAGAAGTATGGCTACACCTTC
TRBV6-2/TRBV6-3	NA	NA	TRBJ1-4	CASSYGSGGTNEKLFF	TGTGCCAGCAGTTACGGGTCAGGAGGAACTAATGAAAAACTGTTTTTT
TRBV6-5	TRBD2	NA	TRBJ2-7	CASRIASGDSYEQYF	TGTGCCAGCCGTATAGCTAGCGGGGACTCCTACGAGCAGTACTTC
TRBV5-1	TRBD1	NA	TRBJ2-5	CASSQGTQGALVQETQYF	TGCGCCAGCAGCCAAGGTACCCAGGGGGCATTGGTCCAAGAGACCCAGTACTTC
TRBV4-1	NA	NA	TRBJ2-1	CASSQRTFRVSNNEQFF	TGCGCCAGCAGCCAACGTACATTCCGGGTATCAAACAATGAGCAGTTCTTC
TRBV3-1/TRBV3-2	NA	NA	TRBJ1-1	CASSQAAEAFF	TGTGCCAGCAGCCAAGCGGCTGAAGCTTTCTTT
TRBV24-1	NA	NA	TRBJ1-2	CATSDLAPCRPEARTRINYGYTF	TGTGCCACCAGTGATTTGGCCCCCTGCCGACCTGAAGCGCGGACGAGAATTAACTATGGCTACACCTTC
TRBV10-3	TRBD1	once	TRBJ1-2	CAISETGEGYTF	TGTGCCATCAGTGAGACAGGGGAAGGCTACACCTTC
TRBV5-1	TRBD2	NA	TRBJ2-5	CASSLGPGLEETQYF	TGCGCCAGCAGCTTGGGACCGGGACTAGAAGAGACCCAGTACTTC
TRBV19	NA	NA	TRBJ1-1	CASGRNPVEAFF	TGTGCCTCCGGAAGGAACCCTGTCGAAGCTTTCTTT
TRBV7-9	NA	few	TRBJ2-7	CASSASYEQYF	TGTGCCAGCAGCGCATCATACGAGCAGTACTTC
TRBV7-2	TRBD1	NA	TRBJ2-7	CASSTQGTGLSYEQYF	TGTGCCAGCAGCACCCAAGGGACAGGGTTGTCTTACGAGCAGTACTTC
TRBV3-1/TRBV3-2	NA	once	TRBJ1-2	CASSQAAGIDGYTF	TGTGCCAGCAGCCAAGCGGCAGGGATAGATGGCTACACCTTC
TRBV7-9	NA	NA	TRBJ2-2	CASSPPPANTGELFF	TGTGCCAGCAGCCCCCCCCCAGCGAACACCGGGGAGCTGTTTTTT
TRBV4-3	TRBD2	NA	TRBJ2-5	CASSLGSGGAGTETQYF	TGCGCCAGCAGCCTAGGGAGCGGGGGGGCCGGTACGGAGACCCAGTACTTC
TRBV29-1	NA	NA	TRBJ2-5	CSVGGTGTETQYF	TGCAGCGTTGGCGGGACTGGGACAGAGACCCAGTACTTC
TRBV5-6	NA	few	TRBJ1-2	CASSLGTGPLEGYTF	TGTGCCAGCAGCTTGGGGACGGGGCCCTTGGAGGGCTACACCTTC
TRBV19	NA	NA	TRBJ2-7	CASSMVNSYEQYF	TGTGCCAGTAGTATGGTAAACTCCTACGAGCAGTACTTC
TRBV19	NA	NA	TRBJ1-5	CASSIVHKEGVPQHF	TGTGCCAGTAGTATAGTCCACAAGGAGGGGGTGCCCCAGCATTTT
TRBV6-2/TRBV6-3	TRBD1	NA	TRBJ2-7	CASSYSPPGTALGEQYF	TGTGCCAGCAGTTACTCGCCACCTGGGACAGCCCTTGGCGAGCAGTACTTC
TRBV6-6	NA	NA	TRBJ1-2	CASSYGAGNYGYTF	TGTGCCAGCAGTTACGGGGCAGGGAACTATGGCTACACCTTC
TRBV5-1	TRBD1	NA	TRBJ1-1	CASSWGQDTEAFF	TGCGCCAGCAGCTGGGGACAGGACACTGAAGCTTTCTTT
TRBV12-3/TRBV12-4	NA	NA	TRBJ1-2	CASSLGGGYTF	TGTGCCAGCAGTTTAGGAGGTGGCTACACCTTC
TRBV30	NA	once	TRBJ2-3	CAWSVRDPDTQYF	TGTGCCTGGAGTGTACGGGACCCAGATACGCAGTATTTT
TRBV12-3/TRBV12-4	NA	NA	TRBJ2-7	CASTVDRAYEQYF	TGTGCCAGCACGGTGGACAGAGCCTACGAGCAGTACTTC
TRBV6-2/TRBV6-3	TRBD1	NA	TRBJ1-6	CASSRLRDRGSPLHF	TGTGCCAGCAGTCGACTCCGGGACAGGGGTTCACCCCTCCACTTT
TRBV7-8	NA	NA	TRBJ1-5	CASSQTASDQPQHF	TGTGCCAGCAGCCAGACAGCCTCAGATCAGCCCCAGCATTTT
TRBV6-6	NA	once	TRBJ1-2	CASSFGITYGYTF	TGTGCCAGCAGTTTCGGAATTACTTATGGCTACACCTTC
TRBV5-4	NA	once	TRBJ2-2	CASSFNGAGELFF	TGTGCCAGCAGCTTCAACGGAGCGGGGGAGCTGTTTTTT
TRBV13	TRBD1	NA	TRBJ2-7	CASSYVVGARGQRSYEQYF	TGTGCCAGCAGTTATGTCGTGGGGGCTAGGGGACAGCGCTCCTACGAGCAGTACTTC
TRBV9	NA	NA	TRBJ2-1	CASSVAFGGWNEQFF	TGTGCCAGCAGCGTAGCATTTGGGGGGTGGAATGAGCAGTTCTTC
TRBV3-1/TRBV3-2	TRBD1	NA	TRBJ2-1	CASSQDGTGWNEQFF	TGTGCCAGCAGCCAAGACGGGACAGGGTGGAATGAGCAGTTCTTC
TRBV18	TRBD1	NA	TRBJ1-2	CASSPPTGVGYTF	TGTGCCAGCTCACCGCCTACAGGGGTAGGCTACACCTTC
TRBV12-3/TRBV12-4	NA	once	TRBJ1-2	CASSLLQGYGYTF	TGTGCCAGCAGTTTACTCCAGGGGTACGGCTACACCTTC
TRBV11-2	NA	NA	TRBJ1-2	CASSLSHRFYGYTF	TGTGCCAGCAGCTTAAGTCACAGGTTCTATGGCTACACCTTC
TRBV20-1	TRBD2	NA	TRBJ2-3	CSASSSGGTDTQYF	TGCAGTGCTAGTTCTAGCGGGGGAACAGATACGCAGTATTTT
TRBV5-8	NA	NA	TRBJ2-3	CASSLDRATYTQYF	TGTGCCAGCAGCTTGGACAGGGCGACTTATACGCAGTATTTT
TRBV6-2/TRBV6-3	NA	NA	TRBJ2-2	CASSYLDNTGELFF	TGTGCCAGCAGTTATTTGGACAACACCGGGGAGCTGTTTTTT
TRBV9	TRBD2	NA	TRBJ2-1	CASSVRPSGGEQFF	TGTGCCAGCAGCGTAAGGCCTAGCGGGGGGGAGCAGTTCTTC
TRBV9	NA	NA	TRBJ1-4	CASSVRGGSEKLFF	TGTGCCAGCAGCGTCAGAGGAGGGAGCGAAAAACTGTTTTTT
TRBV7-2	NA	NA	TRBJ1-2	CASSLGGQGSDYGYTF	TGTGCCAGCAGCTTAGGTGGGCAGGGGAGCGACTATGGCTACACCTTC
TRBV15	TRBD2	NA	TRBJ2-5	CATSRDVGGVETQYF	TGTGCCACCAGCAGAGATGTGGGAGGGGTAGAGACCCAGTACTTC
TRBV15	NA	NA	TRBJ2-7	CATSRGLRGSYEQYF	TGTGCCACCAGCAGAGGTCTTAGGGGCTCCTACGAGCAGTACTTC
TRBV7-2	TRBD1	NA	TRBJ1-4	CASSFLGQGSEKLFF	TGTGCCAGCAGCTTTTTGGGACAGGGGAGTGAAAAACTGTTTTTT
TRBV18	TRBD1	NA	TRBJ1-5	CASSPGQGRQPQHF	TGTGCCAGCTCACCGGGACAGGGACGTCAGCCCCAGCATTTT
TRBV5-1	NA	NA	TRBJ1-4	CASSLAAGPQGKLFF	TGCGCCAGCAGCTTGGCCGCGGGACCCCAGGGAAAACTGTTTTTT
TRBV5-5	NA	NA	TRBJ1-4	CASSLGVTNEKLFF	TGTGCCAGCAGCTTGGGGGTAACTAATGAAAAACTGTTTTTT
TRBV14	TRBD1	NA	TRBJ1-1	CASSQGRGPSTEAFF	TGTGCCAGCAGCCAAGGAAGGGGGCCGAGCACTGAAGCTTTCTTT
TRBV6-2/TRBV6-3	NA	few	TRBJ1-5	CASSYESRQPQHF	TGTGCCAGCAGTTACGAAAGTCGGCAGCCCCAGCATTTT
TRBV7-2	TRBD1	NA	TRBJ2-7	CASSLGSRDRGDKYF	TGTGCCAGCAGCTTAGGAAGCCGGGACAGGGGGGATAAGTACTTC